The subject of this entry is one T cell receptor beta chain. The data stem from a study of blood T cells in healthy people across ages. The CDR3 sequence is 14 residues long. Germline CDR1 is SNHLY and CDR2 is FYNNEI. Trimming stripped 9 bases from V and 6 bases from J, with 18 bases between. A sample-barcoded 5' primer and a J-beta primer mix were used in a second PCR of roughly 7 to 11 cycles. In TCRdb, the 5' RACE reads were re-called with MiXCR into one record per CDR3 protein. The sample yields about 1.6 million distinct CDR3 sequences, about 35% seen once. The sequence was obtained from a woman aged 30 to 39 in good health. The chain joins TRBV2 to TRBJ2-1; D call uncertain. Sample: blood. The CDR3 sequence is CASRWLDGRNEQFF. Written as DNA, the CDR3 is TGTGCCAGTCGATGGCTCGATGGTCGCAATGAGCAGTTCTTC. The variable domain in full, with the rest retrieved from reference TRBV2 and TRBJ2-1, is EPEVTQTPSHQVTQMGQEVILRCVPISNHLYFYWYRQILGQKVEFLVSFYNNEISEKSEIFDDQFSVERPDGSNFTLKIRSTKLEDSAMYFCASRWLDGRNEQFFGPGTRLTVL.